This T cell receptor (beta chain) emerged from a study of identical twins. A universal primer site was incorporated via template switching, and the cDNA contained unique molecular identifiers. One entry per CDR3 protein, called by TCRdb with MiXCR from the 5' RACE reads. The profile shows a few hundred thousand distinct CDR3 sequences, 9.5% to 10% of them singletons. V dropped 0 bases and J dropped 6 bases, with 6 bases sitting between them. CDR3 length equals 13 residues. Per the germline V gene, CDR1 is SGHTA and CDR2 is FQGNSA. A further study also used this sample, focusing on yellow fever vaccine responses in identical twins.

This TCR was recovered from a woman younger than 30 in good health. V gene TRBV7-2 combines with J gene TRBJ2-4; no firm D call. Source material: PBMCs. In nucleotides, the CDR3 is TGTGCCAGCAGCTTAGCATCAAGAAACATTCAGTACTTC. As protein: CASSLASRNIQYF.